The present T cell receptor (beta chain) was sequenced within a study of blood T cell repertoires in COVID-19. Study-wide context: Samples came from the United States, Italy and Spain, spanning acute and convalescent COVID-19. Sources were T cells, B-cell-depleted T cells, or PBMCs; the material itself was cDNA or gDNA.

This clone was recorded once. Looked up from germline, CDR1 is MGHDK and CDR2 is SYGVNS. The CDR3 runs 12 residues. Trimming took 7 bases from V and 7 from J, leaving 13 bases between them. In the source study's methods: Amplification of reference gene primers was used by the study to estimate nucleated cell counts. TCRdb's table, derived via immunoSEQ multiplex PCR, lists solely in-frame clones and lacks some. That table furnishes V, J and clone size, whereas the DNA furnished D and trimming. The data show some 150,000 clones, 87% seen once. Material for sequencing was peripheral blood. The chain uses TRBV25-1 and TRBJ1-2, with D possibly TRBD1 on 6 matching bases. The TCR comes from a woman between 55 and 75 years old with active or convalescent COVID-19. The CDR3 sequence is CASTELGGGYTF. DNA of the CDR3: TGTGCCAGCACCGAACTAGGGGGTGGCTACACCTTC.